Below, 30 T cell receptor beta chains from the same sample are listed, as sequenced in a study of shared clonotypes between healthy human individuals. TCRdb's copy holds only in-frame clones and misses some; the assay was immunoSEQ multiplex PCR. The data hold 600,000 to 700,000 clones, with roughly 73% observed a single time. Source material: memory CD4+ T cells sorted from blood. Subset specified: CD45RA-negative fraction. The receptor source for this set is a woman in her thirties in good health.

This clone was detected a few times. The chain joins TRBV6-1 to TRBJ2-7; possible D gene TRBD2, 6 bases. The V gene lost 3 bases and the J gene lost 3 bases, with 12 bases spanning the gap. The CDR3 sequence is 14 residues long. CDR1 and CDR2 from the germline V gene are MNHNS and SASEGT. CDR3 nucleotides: TGTGCCAGCAGTGAGGGGGACTTAAGCTACGAGCAGTACTTC. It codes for CASSEGDLSYEQYF.

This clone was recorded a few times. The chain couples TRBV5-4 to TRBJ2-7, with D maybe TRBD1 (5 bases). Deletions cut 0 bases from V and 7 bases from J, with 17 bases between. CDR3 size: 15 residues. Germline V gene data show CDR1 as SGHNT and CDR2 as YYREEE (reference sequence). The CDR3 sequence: CASSLGTYGTEEQYF. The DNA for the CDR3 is TGTGCCAGCAGCTTGGGGACATACGGAACCGAGGAGCAGTACTTC.

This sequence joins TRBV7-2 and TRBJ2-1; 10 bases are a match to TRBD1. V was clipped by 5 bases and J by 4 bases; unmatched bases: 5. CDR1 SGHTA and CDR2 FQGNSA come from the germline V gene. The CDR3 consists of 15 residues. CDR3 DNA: TGTGCCAGCAGCCCAGGACAGGGGGATTACAATGAGCAGTTCTTC. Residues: CASSPGQGDYNEQFF.

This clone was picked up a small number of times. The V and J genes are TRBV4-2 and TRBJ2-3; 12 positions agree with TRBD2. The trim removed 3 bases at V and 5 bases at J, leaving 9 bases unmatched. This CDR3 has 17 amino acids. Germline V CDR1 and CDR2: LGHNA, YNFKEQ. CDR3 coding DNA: TGTGCCAGCAGCCAGCCTAGCGGGAGGGCCCGCAGAGATACGCAGTATTTT. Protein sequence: CASSQPSGRARRDTQYF.

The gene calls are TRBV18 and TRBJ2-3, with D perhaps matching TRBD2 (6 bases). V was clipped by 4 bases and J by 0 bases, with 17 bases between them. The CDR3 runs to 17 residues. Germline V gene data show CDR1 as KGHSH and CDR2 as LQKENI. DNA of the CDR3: TGTGCCAGCTCACAGCAATCGACTAGGTATAGCACAGATACGCAGTATTTT. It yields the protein CASSQQSTRYSTDTQYF.

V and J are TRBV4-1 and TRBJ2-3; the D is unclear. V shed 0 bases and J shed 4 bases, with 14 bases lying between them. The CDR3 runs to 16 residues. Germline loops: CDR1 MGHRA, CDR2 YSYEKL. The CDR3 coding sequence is TGCGCCAGCAGCCAAGATTCAGGATTGACCGCAGATACGCAGTATTTT. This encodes CASSQDSGLTADTQYF.

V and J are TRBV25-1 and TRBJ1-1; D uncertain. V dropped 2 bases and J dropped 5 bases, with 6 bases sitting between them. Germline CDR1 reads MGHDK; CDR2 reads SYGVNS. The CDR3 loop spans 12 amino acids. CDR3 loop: CASSEARTEAFF. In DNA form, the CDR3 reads TGTGCCAGCAGTGAAGCGAGGACTGAAGCTTTCTTT.

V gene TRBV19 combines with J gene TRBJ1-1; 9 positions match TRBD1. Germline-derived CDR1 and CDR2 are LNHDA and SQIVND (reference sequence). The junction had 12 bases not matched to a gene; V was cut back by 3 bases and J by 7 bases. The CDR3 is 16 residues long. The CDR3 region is CASSIIGQGNSIEAFF. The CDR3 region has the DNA TGTGCCAGTAGTATTATAGGACAGGGGAATTCTATTGAAGCTTTCTTT.

The CDR3 reads CASGKTSSSYNEQFF. The CDR3 DNA sequence: TGCGCCAGCGGCAAAACGAGTAGCTCCTACAATGAGCAGTTCTTC. The rearrangement links TRBV5-1 to TRBJ2-1, with D unresolved. Trimming removed 7 bases at V and 0 bases at J, with 14 bases between. CDR1 and CDR2 (germline): SGHRS, YFSETQ. The CDR3 is 15 amino acids.

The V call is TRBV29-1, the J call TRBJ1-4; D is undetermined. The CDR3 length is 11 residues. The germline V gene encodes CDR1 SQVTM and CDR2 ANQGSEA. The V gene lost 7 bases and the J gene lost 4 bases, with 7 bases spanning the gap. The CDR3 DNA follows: TGCAGCGGACGATATAATGAAAAACTGTTTTTT. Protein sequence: CSGRYNEKLFF. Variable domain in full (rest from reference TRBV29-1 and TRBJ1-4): SAVISQKPSRDICQRGTSLTIQCQVDSQVTMMFWYRQQPGQSLTLIATANQGSEATYESGFVIDKFPISRPNLTFSTLTVSNMSPEDSSIYLCSGRYNEKLFFGSGTQLSVL.

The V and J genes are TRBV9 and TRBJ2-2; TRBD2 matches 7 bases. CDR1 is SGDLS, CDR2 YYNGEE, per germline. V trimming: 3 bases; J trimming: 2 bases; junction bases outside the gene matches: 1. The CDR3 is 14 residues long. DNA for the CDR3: TGTGCCAGCAGCGCGGGACTAAACACCGGGGAGCTGTTTTTT. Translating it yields CASSAGLNTGELFF.

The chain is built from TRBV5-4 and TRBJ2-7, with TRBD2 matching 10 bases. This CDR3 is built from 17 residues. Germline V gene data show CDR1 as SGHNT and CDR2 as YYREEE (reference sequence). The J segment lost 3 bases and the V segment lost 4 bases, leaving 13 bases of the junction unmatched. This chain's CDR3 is CASSSLAGVPTSYEQYF. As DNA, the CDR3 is TGTGCCAGCAGCAGTCTAGCGGGAGTCCCTACCAGCTACGAGCAGTACTTC.

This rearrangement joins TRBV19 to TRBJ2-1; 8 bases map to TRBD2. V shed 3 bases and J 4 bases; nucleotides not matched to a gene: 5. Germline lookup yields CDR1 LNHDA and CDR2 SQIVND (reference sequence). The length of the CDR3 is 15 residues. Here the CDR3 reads CASSISGVIYNEQFF. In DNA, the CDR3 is TGTGCCAGTAGTATTAGCGGGGTAATTTACAATGAGCAGTTCTTC. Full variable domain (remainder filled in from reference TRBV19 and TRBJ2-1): DGGITQSPKYLFRKEGQNVTLSCEQNLNHDAMYWYRQDPGQGLRLIYYSQIVNDFQKGDIAEGYSVSREKKESFPLTVTSAQKNPTAFYLCASSISGVIYNEQFFGPGTRLTVL.

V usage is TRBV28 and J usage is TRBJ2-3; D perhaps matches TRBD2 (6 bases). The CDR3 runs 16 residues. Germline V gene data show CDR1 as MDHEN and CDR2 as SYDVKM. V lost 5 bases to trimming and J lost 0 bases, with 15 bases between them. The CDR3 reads CASSPATSFSTDTQYF. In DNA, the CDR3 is TGTGCCAGCAGTCCCGCGACTAGTTTTAGCACAGATACGCAGTATTTT.

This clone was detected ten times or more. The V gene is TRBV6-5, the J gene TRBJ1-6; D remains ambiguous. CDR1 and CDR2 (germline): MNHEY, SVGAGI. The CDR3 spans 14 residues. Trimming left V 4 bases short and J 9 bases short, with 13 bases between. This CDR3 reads CASSFRRLASPLHF. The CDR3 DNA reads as TGTGCCAGCAGTTTCCGTCGGTTAGCTTCACCCCTCCACTTT.

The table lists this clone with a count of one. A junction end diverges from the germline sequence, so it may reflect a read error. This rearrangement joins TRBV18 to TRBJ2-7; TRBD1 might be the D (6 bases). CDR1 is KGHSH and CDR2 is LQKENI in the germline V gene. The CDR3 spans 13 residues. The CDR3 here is CASSPASWTALIF. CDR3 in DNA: TGTGCCAGCTCACCAGCGTCTTGGACAGCCCTCATCTTC.

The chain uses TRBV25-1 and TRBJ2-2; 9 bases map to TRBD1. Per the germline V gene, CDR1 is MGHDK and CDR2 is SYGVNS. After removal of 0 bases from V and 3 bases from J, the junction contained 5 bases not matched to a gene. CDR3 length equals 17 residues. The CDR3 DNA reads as TGTGCCAGCAGTGAATACAGGTGGGACAGGGACACCGGGGAGCTGTTTTTT. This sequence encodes CASSEYRWDRDTGELFF. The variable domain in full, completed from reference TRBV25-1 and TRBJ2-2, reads EADIYQTPRYLVIGTGKKITLECSQTMGHDKMYWYQQDPGMELHLIHYSYGVNSTEKGDLSSESTVSRIRTEHFPLTLESARPSHTSQYLCASSEYRWDRDTGELFFGEGSRLTVL.

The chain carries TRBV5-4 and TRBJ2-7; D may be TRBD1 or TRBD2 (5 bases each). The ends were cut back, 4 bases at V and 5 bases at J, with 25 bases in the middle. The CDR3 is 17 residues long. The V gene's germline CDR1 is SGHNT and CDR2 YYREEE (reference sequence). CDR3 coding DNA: TGTGCCAGCAGCCTTCCCGCCGGGACGAGATTAAGGAACGAGCAGTACTTC. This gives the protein CASSLPAGTRLRNEQYF. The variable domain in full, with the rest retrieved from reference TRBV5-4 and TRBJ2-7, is ETGVTQSPTHLIKTRGQQVTLRCSSQSGHNTVSWYQQALGQGPQFIFQYYREEENGRGNFPPRFSGLQFPNYSSELNVNALELDDSALYLCASSLPAGTRLRNEQYFGPGTRLTVT.

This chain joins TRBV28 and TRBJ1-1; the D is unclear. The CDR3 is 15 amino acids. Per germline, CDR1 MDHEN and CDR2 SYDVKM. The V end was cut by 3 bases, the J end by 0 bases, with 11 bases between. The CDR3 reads CASSLRPPLNTEAFF. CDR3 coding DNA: TGTGCCAGCAGTTTGCGGCCACCCTTGAACACTGAAGCTTTCTTT.

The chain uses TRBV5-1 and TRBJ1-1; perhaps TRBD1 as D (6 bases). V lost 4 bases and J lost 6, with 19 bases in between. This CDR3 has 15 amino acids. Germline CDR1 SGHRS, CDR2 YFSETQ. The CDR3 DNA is TGCGCCAGCAGCCCCGGAGGTGGCAGGGGTGCTGAAGCTTTCTTT. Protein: CASSPGGGRGAEAFF. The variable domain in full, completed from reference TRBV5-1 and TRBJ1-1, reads KAGVTQTPRYLIKTRGQQVTLSCSPISGHRSVSWYQQTPGQGLQFLFEYFSETQRNKGNFPGRFSGRQFSNSRSEMNVSTLELGDSALYLCASSPGGGRGAEAFFGQGTRLTVV.

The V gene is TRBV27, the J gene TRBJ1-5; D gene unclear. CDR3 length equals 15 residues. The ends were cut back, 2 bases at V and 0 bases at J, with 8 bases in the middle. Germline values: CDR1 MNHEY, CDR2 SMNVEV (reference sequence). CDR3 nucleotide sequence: TGTGCCAGCAGTTTAGGGCGCCATAGCAATCAGCCCCAGCATTTT. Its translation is CASSLGRHSNQPQHF.

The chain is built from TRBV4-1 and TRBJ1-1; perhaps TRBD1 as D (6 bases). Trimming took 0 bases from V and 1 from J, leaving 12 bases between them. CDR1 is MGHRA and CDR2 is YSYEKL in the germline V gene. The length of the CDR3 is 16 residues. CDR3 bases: TGCGCCAGCAGCCAAGATTGGGGGGCGGGGAACACTGAAGCTTTCTTT. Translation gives CASSQDWGAGNTEAFF.

The CDR3 DNA reads as TGTGCCAGAAGCGACGTGGGGGAGACCCAGTACTTC. Residues: CARSDVGETQYF. This chain uses TRBV21-1 with TRBJ2-5. TRBV21-1 constitutes a pseudogene. The CDR3 contains 12 residues.

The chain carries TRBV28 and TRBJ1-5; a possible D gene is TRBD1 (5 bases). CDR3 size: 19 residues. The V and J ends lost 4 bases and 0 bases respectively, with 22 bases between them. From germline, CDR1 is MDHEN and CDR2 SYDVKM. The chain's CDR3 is CASSSPLGSGGNSNQPQHF. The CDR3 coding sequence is TGTGCCAGCAGTTCCCCCTTGGGAAGCGGGGGGAATAGCAATCAGCCCCAGCATTTT.

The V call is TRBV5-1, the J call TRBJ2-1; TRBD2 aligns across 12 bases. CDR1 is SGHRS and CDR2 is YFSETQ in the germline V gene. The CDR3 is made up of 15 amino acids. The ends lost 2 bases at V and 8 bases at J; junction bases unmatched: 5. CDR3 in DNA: TGCGCCAGCAGCTTCGAGGGACTAGCGGGCTATGAGCAGTTCTTC. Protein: CASSFEGLAGYEQFF.

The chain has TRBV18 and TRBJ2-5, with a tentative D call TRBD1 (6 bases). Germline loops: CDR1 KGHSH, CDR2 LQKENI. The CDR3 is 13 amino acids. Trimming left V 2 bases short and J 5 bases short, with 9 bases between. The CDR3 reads CASSPGGWETQYF. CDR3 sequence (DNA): TGTGCCAGCTCACCAGGGGGCTGGGAGACCCAGTACTTC.

The CDR3 loop is CSSSSGRETQYF. CDR3 DNA sequence: TGCAGCTCATCTAGCGGGAGGGAGACCCAGTACTTC. The chain recombines TRBV29-1 with TRBJ2-5, with TRBD2 matching 11 bases. The CDR3 extends over 12 amino acids. J lost 5 bases, V lost 8 bases, and 4 bases had no gene match. The germline gives CDR1 SQVTM, CDR2 ANQGSEA.

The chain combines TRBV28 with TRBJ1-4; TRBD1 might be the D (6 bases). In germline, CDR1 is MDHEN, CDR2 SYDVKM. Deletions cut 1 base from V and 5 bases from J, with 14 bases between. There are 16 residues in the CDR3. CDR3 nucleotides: TGTGCCAGCAGTTTATCGAGGGGGATCCGAAATGAAAAACTGTTTTTT. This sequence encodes CASSLSRGIRNEKLFF.

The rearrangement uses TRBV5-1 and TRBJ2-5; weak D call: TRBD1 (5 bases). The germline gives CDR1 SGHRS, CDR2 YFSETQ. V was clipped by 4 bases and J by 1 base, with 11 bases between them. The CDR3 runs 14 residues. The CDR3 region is CASSLGAFQETQYF. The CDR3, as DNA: TGCGCCAGCAGCCTAGGGGCTTTCCAAGAGACCCAGTACTTC.

The DNA of the CDR3 is TGTGCCAGCAGCTTAGGTCAGACCCTGAACACCGGGGAGCTGTTTTTT. It encodes CASSLGQTLNTGELFF. The genes are TRBV7-6 and TRBJ2-2, with D unclear. Germline-derived CDR1 and CDR2 are SGHVS and FNYEAQ. The CDR3 length is 16 residues. V was trimmed by 1 base and J by 1 base, leaving 10 bases between them.